Sequencing of this TCR beta chain was carried out in a study of memory CD4+ T cells and cytomegalovirus serostatus. Study-wide findings and caveats: Suggested: most of the CMV-linked TCR signature lies in CD4+ memory cells. Repertoires predicted CMV serostatus with median bootstrapped AUC of roughly 0.95.

V dropped 4 bases and J dropped 0 bases, with 20 bases sitting between them. This CDR3 region has 18 residues. Germline V gene data show CDR1 as LGHNA and CDR2 as YSLEER. As handled by the study authors: After removing out-of-frame reads, 2,204,828 distinct TCRbeta sequences remained. TCRdb's table, derived via immunoSEQ multiplex PCR, lists solely in-frame clones and lacks some. The V and J calls and clone size are taken from that table; D and trimming were inferred from the DNA. The data hold 85,000 to 100,000 clones, with 75% to 90% observed a single time. To note about this clone: Its antigen remains unknown.

Single viable CD3+CD4+CD8-CD45RO+ cells were sorted as the memory CD4+ T cells. Serostatus was set by detecting CMV pp150, pp28, p38, p52 IgG. The sample comprised memory CD4+ T cells from blood. V is TRBV4-3 and J is TRBJ2-3; D might be TRBD1 (5 bases). This clonotype was obtained from an adult in good health and CMV-seropositive. CDR3 in amino acids: CASSLTPLVGESTDTQYF. The CDR3 DNA reads as TGCGCCAGCAGCCTCACCCCCTTAGTAGGGGAAAGCACAGATACGCAGTATTTT.